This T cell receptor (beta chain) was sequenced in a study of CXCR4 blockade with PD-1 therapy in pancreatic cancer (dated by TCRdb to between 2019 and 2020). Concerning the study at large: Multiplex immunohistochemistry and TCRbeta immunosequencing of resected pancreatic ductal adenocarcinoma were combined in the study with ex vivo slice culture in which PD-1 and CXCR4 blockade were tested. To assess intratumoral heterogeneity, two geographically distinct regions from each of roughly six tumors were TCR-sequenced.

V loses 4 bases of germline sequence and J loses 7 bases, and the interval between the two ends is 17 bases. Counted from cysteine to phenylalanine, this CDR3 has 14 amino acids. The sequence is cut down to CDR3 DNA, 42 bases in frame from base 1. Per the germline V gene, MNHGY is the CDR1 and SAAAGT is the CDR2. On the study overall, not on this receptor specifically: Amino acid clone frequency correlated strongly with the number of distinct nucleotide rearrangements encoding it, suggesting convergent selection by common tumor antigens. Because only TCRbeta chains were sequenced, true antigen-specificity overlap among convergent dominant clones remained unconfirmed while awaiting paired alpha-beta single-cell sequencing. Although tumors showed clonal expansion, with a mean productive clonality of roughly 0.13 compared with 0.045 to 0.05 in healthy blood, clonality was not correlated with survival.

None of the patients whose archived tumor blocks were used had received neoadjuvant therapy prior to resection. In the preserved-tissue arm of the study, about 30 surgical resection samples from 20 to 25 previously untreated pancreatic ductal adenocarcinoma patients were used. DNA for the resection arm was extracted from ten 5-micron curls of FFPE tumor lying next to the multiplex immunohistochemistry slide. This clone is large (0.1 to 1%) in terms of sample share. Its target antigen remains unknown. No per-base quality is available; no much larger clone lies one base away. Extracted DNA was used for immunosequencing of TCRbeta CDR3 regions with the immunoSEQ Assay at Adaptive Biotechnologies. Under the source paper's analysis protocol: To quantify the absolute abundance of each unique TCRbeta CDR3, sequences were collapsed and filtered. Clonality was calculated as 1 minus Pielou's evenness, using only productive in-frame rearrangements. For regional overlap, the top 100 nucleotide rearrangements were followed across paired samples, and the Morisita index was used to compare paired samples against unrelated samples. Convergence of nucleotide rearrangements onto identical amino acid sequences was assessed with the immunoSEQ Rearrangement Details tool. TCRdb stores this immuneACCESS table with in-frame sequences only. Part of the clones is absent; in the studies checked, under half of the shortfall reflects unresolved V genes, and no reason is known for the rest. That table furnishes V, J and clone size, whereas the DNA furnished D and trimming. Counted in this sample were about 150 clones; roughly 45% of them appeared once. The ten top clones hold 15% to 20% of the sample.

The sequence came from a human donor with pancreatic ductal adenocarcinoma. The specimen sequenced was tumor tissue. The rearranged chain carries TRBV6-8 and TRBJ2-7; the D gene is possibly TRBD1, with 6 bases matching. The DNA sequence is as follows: TGTGCCAGCAGTTCGGACAGCGCCACGGGTGAGCAGTACTTC. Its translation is CASSSDSATGEQYF.